Listed below are T cell receptor beta chains from one sample, sequenced in a study of radiotherapy plus CTLA-4 blockade in lung cancer. The assay was immunoSEQ multiplex PCR, and TCRdb's table has in-frame clones only and misses some. This sample yields fewer than 65,000 clones, of which 70% to 90% are seen a single time; more than 4.5% belongs to the top ten. The sequencing used peripheral blood, collected from a patient treated with radiotherapy plus ipilimumab. These receptors came from a human donor with non-small cell lung cancer whose response to radiotherapy plus ipilimumab could not be evaluated. Each CDR3 is given with its conserved first and last residue. D genes are given only for firm matches. Only some rows state a clone size, as once, few, many or a class for expanded clones.

clone_size: -; d_call: -; v_call: TRBV19; j_call: TRBJ2-1; cdr3_nt: TGTGCCAGTAGTATAGGCGGGTCCCACAACAATGAGCAGTTCTTC; cdr3_aa: CASSIGGSHNNEQFF
clone_size: -; d_call: TRBD1; v_call: TRBV5-1; j_call: TRBJ1-2; cdr3_nt: TGCGCCAGCAGCACCTCCCCCGGACAGGGGAACGGCTACACCTTC; cdr3_aa: CASSTSPGQGNGYTF
clone_size: -; d_call: -; v_call: TRBV29-1; j_call: TRBJ2-1; cdr3_nt: TGCAGCGTTGACCCAGCAAAGAGCGCCTACAATGAGCAGTTCTTC; cdr3_aa: CSVDPAKSAYNEQFF
clone_size: -; d_call: TRBD2; v_call: TRBV7-7; j_call: TRBJ2-2; cdr3_nt: TGTGCTAGCAGCTTAGAAGCGGGAGTCACCGGGGAGCTGTTTTTT; cdr3_aa: CASSLEAGVTGELFF
clone_size: -; d_call: -; v_call: TRBV11-2; j_call: TRBJ1-2; cdr3_nt: TGTGCCAGCAGCGGTCGGGACTTCTATGGCTACACCTTC; cdr3_aa: CASSGRDFYGYTF
clone_size: -; d_call: TRBD2; v_call: TRBV28; j_call: TRBJ2-3; cdr3_nt: TGTGCCAGCAGTTGGGGACGGTTAGCGGGGGGGGCAGATACGCAGTATTTT; cdr3_aa: CASSWGRLAGGADTQYF
clone_size: -; d_call: -; v_call: TRBV4-2; j_call: TRBJ2-7; cdr3_nt: TGTGCCAGCAGCCAAGATTGGCAGGGAAACGAGCAGTACTTC; cdr3_aa: CASSQDWQGNEQYF
clone_size: -; d_call: TRBD2; v_call: TRBV30; j_call: TRBJ2-3; cdr3_nt: TGTGCCTGGAGTGTCCCGACAAGACTAGCGGGAGGAGTAGATACGCAGTATTTT; cdr3_aa: CAWSVPTRLAGGVDTQYF
clone_size: once; d_call: -; v_call: TRBV19; j_call: TRBJ1-1; cdr3_nt: TGTGCCAGTAGTATAGTGGCGGTGAACACTGAAGCTTTCTTT; cdr3_aa: CASSIVAVNTEAFF
clone_size: -; d_call: TRBD1; v_call: TRBV2; j_call: TRBJ1-1; cdr3_nt: TGTGCCAGCAATGAAAGGACAGGGGTAAACACTGAAGCTTTCTTT; cdr3_aa: CASNERTGVNTEAFF